The 15 T cell receptor beta chains in this list originate from one sample, sequenced in a study of tumor and adjacent non-tumor tissue in lung cancer. This sample's RNA came from whole unsorted tissue. Three rounds of nested PCR, following a modified ARM-PCR protocol, produced the TCRbeta library. TCRdb processed the multiplex PCR reads anew with MiXCR; each CDR3 protein has one entry. The table has 77,000 or so distinct CDR3 sequences, 77% seen once; the top ten hold 12%. What was sequenced was lung tumor tissue. All receptors derive from a woman in her fifties or sixties with non-small cell lung cancer.

Notes on this clonotype: At one end the junction does not follow the germline gene, possibly because of a read error. The chain joins TRBV19 to TRBJ2-7, with TRBD1 matching 9 bases. Germline V gives CDR1 LNHDA, CDR2 SQIVND (reference sequence). The CDR3 covers 16 residues. In DNA, the CDR3 is TGTGCCAGTAGTACCCTCCTCGGGACAGGGAGAAACGAGCCGTACTTC. Translation: CASSTLLGTGRNEPYF.

Of note for this clonotype: The CDR3 does not close with the conserved phenylalanine or tryptophan, likely indicating a read error. The chain uses TRBV6-2 or TRBV6-3 and TRBJ2-5, with D tentatively TRBD1 or TRBD2 (5 bases each). This CDR3 has 15 amino acids. The germline CDR1 and CDR2 sequences are MNHEY and SVGEGT. This chain's CDR3 is CVSSRSVAPGETQYL. The CDR3 DNA reads as TGTGTCAGCAGCCGCTCCGTAGCGCCAGGGGAGACCCAGTACTTA.

This rearrangement joins TRBV10-3 to TRBJ2-1; 8 bases are shared with TRBD2. Germline CDR1 reads ENHRY; CDR2 reads SYGVKD. The CDR3 has 16 residues. V lost 0 bases, J lost 7 bases, and 8 bases stayed unmatched. This chain's CDR3 is CAISESWTSMLNEQFF. The CDR3 region has the DNA TGTGCCATCAGTGAGTCATGGACTAGCATGCTGAATGAGCAGTTCTTC.

Of note for this clonotype: This CDR3 is missing its conserved last phenylalanine or tryptophan, likely due to a read error. The gene calls are TRBV4-2 and TRBJ2-7; 8 nucleotides agree with TRBD2. From germline, CDR1 is LGHNA and CDR2 YNFKEQ. The CDR3 sequence is 18 residues long. The CDR3, as DNA: TGTGCCAGCAGTCAAGGAGGACTAGCAGGAGAAGACCGCTACGAGCAGTACATC. This sequence encodes CASSQGGLAGEDRYEQYI.

The chain recombines TRBV2 with TRBJ2-3; a weak D match, TRBD2 (5 bases). CDR1 and CDR2 from the germline V gene are SNHLY and FYNNEI. This CDR3 has 13 residues. The DNA for the CDR3 is TGTGTCTGCCAACTAGAGTACACAGATACGCAGTATTTT. Encoded protein: CVCQLEYTDTQYF.

Ten or more counts support this clonotype. The rearrangement joins TRBV28 to TRBJ1-6, with D perhaps matching TRBD1 (6 bases). The ends were cut back, 5 bases at V and 7 bases at J, with 15 bases in the middle. The CDR3 is 15 amino acids. Germline V gene data show CDR1 as MDHEN and CDR2 as SYDVKM. The CDR3 reads CASSASGAGNSPLHF. The CDR3, as DNA: TGTGCCAGCAGTGCCTCAGGGGCCGGGAATTCACCCCTCCACTTT.

The J gene is TRBJ2-1, the V gene TRBV11-2; D perhaps matches TRBD1 (5 bases). The CDR3 is 17 residues long. The germline V gene encodes CDR1 SGHAT and CDR2 FQNNGV. With 1 base removed from V and 0 bases from J, the gap between germline ends came to 13 bases. CDR3 nucleotides: TGTGCCAGCAGCTTAGTGACAGCCCAGAGCTCCTACAATGAGCAGTTCTTC. Translated, it gives CASSLVTAQSSYNEQFF.

A remark on this clonotype: This is likely a read error, given that the CDR3 carries no conserved phenylalanine or tryptophan at its end. V is TRBV4-1 and J is TRBJ1-1; D gene uncertain. Per germline, CDR1 MGHRA and CDR2 YSYEKL. The CDR3 extends over 14 amino acids. Trimming pared 4 bases from V and 1 base from J, leaving 10 bases between. The DNA of the CDR3 is TGCGCCAGCAGCCGGTGTAGCGGGAACACTGAAGCTTTCATT. Translating gives CASSRCSGNTEAFI.

There are a few counts of this clonotype. Sequence at one end of the junction differs from germline and may be a read error. CDR3 in DNA: TGCACCGTTGGCTCGGGGGGTCAGGGGAATGAGCAGTTCTTC. Encoded protein: CTVGSGGQGNEQFF. This chain uses TRBV29-1 with TRBJ2-1; the D gene is possibly TRBD2 (7 bases). CDR1 is SQVTM, CDR2 ANQGSEA, per germline. CDR3 size: 14 residues.

This clonotype appeared a few times. A much larger clone lies a single base off, so this may be a read error. This chain uses TRBV5-1 with TRBJ2-4; a weak D match, TRBD2 (5 bases). This CDR3 spans 15 amino acids. Germline V lookup: CDR1 SGHRS, CDR2 YFSETQ. Trimming removed 4 bases from V and 3 bases from J, with 14 bases in between. The CDR3 protein is CASSPEVHLKNIQYF. For the CDR3, the DNA is TGCGCCAGCAGCCCGGAGGTACATCTCAAAAACATTCAGTACTTC. The variable domain in full, completed from reference TRBV5-1 and TRBJ2-4, reads KAGVTQTPRYLIKTRGQQVTLSCSPISGHRSVSWYQQTPGQGLQFLFEYFSETQRNKGNFPGRFSGRQFSNSRSEMNVSTLELGDSALYLCASSPEVHLKNIQYFGAGTRLSVL.

The chain has TRBV11-3 and TRBJ2-1; D call uncertain. Germline V gene data show CDR1 as SGHNT and CDR2 as YENEEA. CDR3 length: 12 residues. Here the CDR3 reads CMSSLDRNEQFF. The CDR3 DNA follows: TGTATGAGCAGCTTAGACCGCAATGAGCAGTTCTTC.

This clonotype came up a few times. The rearrangement uses TRBV11-2 and TRBJ2-2; perhaps D is TRBD1 or TRBD2 (5 bases each). Germline V gives CDR1 SGHAT, CDR2 FQNNGV. CDR3 size: 12 residues. Trimming took off 5 bases at V and 13 bases at J, with 14 bases between the two ends. The chain's CDR3 is CASSPLEGRLFF. The DNA for the CDR3 is TGTGCCAGCAGCCCCCTTGAGGGGAGGCTGTTTTTT.

As regards this clonotype: At one of its ends the junction is not consistent with the germline gene, which may arise from a read error. The chain employs TRBV20-1 and TRBJ2-3; 13 bases are shared with TRBD2. This CDR3 has 17 residues. CDR1 and CDR2 from the germline V gene are DFQATT and SNEGSKA (reference sequence). The CDR3 loop reads CSVAGTSGDASTDTQYF. The DNA of the CDR3 is TGCAGTGTCGCAGGGACTAGCGGGGACGCTAGCACGGATACGCAGTATTTT.

Turning to this clonotype: The junction does not match germline at one end; this may be a read error. The V gene is TRBV5-3, the J gene TRBJ2-1; the match to TRBD2 covers 15 bases. TRBV5-3 is reported as an ORF; its role is uncertain. The CDR3 covers 17 residues. The CDR3 nucleotides read TGTGCCAGAAGCTTGGTCGGACTAGCGGGAGGGCCAAATGAGCAACTCTTC. It translates to CARSLVGLAGGPNEQLF.

To note about this clonotype: This likely comes from a read error, as the CDR3 has no conserved phenylalanine or tryptophan at its end. This chain joins TRBV5-5 and TRBJ1-5; tentative D call: TRBD1 (6 bases). The CDR3 loop spans 15 amino acids. The germline CDR1 and CDR2 sequences are SGHKS and YYEKEE (reference sequence). The CDR3 bases are TGTGCTAGCAGCGGCGGGGGCTTTAGCAATCAGCCCCAGCATTAT. This sequence encodes CASSGGGFSNQPQHY.